A single sample gave rise to the 22 T cell receptor beta chains below, sequenced in a study of blood T cell repertoires in COVID-19. Clones were sequenced by immunoSEQ multiplex PCR, and TCRdb holds only the in-frame ones, with some missing. The data hold 250,000 to 400,000 clones, with approximately 87% observed a single time. The sample taken for sequencing was peripheral blood. The receptors shown here come from a woman aged 30 to 39 with COVID-19, enrolled during active disease.

The chain recombines TRBV5-1 with TRBJ1-2; TRBD1 aligns across 8 bases. Per the germline V gene, CDR1 is SGHRS and CDR2 is YFSETQ. V gave up 5 bases and J gave up 8 bases; unmatched junction bases: 11. This CDR3 region has 14 residues. The CDR3 region is CASRLTTGAKGYTF. The CDR3, as DNA: TGCGCCAGCAGACTGACGACAGGGGCTAAGGGCTACACCTTC.

This sequence joins TRBV28 and TRBJ1-2; 10 nucleotides align to TRBD1. V lost 4 bases, J lost 4 bases, and 3 bases stayed unmatched. Germline V CDR1 and CDR2: MDHEN, SYDVKM. There are 14 residues in the CDR3. The CDR3 sequence is CASSSGTGVYGYTF. CDR3 coding DNA: TGTGCCAGCAGTTCCGGGACAGGGGTCTATGGCTACACCTTC.

The CDR3 loop reads CSVEDYRWAFF. The CDR3 nucleotides read TGCAGCGTTGAAGATTACAGGTGGGCTTTCTTT. The rearrangement uses TRBV29-1 and TRBJ1-1; a possible D gene is TRBD1 (5 bases). In germline, CDR1 is SQVTM, CDR2 ANQGSEA. The V end lost 0 bases, the J end lost 11 bases, and 10 bases lay between the germline ends. This CDR3 region has 11 residues.

The rearrangement links TRBV3-1 (or the pseudogene TRBV3-2) to TRBJ2-3; 16 bases match TRBD2. The CDR3 sequence is 14 residues long. V trimming: 4 bases; J trimming: 14 bases; junction bases outside the gene matches: 6. CDR1 and CDR2 (germline): LGHDT, YNNKEL (reference sequence). CDR3 loop: CASSPGTSGRGLYF. DNA of the CDR3: TGTGCCAGCAGCCCCGGGACTAGCGGGAGGGGACTGTATTTT.

This chain joins TRBV19 and TRBJ1-2; TRBD1 agrees at 7 bases. Per the germline V gene, CDR1 is LNHDA and CDR2 is SQIVND (reference sequence). J lost 3 bases, V lost 6 bases, and 4 bases had no gene match. The CDR3 consists of 13 residues. Here the CDR3 DNA reads TGTGCCAGTAGAATAACAGGGGACTATGGCTACACCTTC. Translated: CASRITGDYGYTF.

CDR3 sequence: CASSERRGSPGERRNEQFF. For the CDR3, the DNA is TGTGCCAGCAGTGAAAGACGAGGGAGCCCGGGAGAGAGACGTAATGAGCAGTTCTTC. This chain joins TRBV6-1 and TRBJ2-1; weak D call: TRBD2 (6 bases). Trimming cost V 2 bases and J 7 bases, with 27 bases left between them. CDR3 length: 19 residues. The V gene's germline CDR1 is MNHNS and CDR2 SASEGT.

The rearrangement links TRBV11-2 to TRBJ2-3, with 11 bases identical to TRBD2. The CDR3 is 16 amino acids. Germline trimming cut 2 bases from V and 3 bases from J; bases unmatched to any gene: 4. The V gene's germline CDR1 is SGHAT and CDR2 FQNNGV. The CDR3 protein is CASSLSTSGRTDTQYF. CDR3 nucleotide sequence: TGTGCCAGCAGCTTATCAACTAGCGGGAGAACAGATACGCAGTATTTT.

V and J are TRBV7-9 and TRBJ2-3, with D possibly being TRBD2 (5 bases). V shed 4 bases and J shed 3 bases, with 11 bases lying between them. The germline gives CDR1 SEHNR, CDR2 FQNEAQ (reference sequence). The CDR3 has 14 amino acids. The CDR3, as DNA: TGTGCCAGCAGCTCCGGGATGTGGACAGATACGCAGTATTTT. This translates into CASSSGMWTDTQYF.

The chain is built from TRBV6-5 and TRBJ2-7; 7 bases line up with TRBD2. The germline gives CDR1 MNHEY, CDR2 SVGAGI. The V segment lost 4 bases and the J segment 2 bases; nucleotides outside the gene matches: 5. The CDR3 runs to 14 residues. CDR3 sequence (DNA): TGTGCCAGCAGTTCCGGACTAGGTGCCTACGAGCAGTACTTC. This translates into CASSSGLGAYEQYF.

The chain uses TRBV12-5 and TRBJ1-5; 7 bases agree with TRBD1. Germline V gives CDR1 LGHNT, CDR2 FRNRAP. The CDR3 is 21 amino acids. Unmatched junction bases numbered 22, after V lost 1 base and J lost 4 bases. CDR3 sequence: CASGLGPYTNPGQKLNQPQHF. DNA of the CDR3: TGTGCTAGTGGTTTGGGGCCCTACACCAATCCGGGACAGAAGCTTAATCAGCCCCAGCATTTT.

The chain is built from TRBV3-1 (or the pseudogene TRBV3-2) and TRBJ2-7; 7 bases map to TRBD1. The CDR3 sequence is 15 residues long. V lost 4 bases, J lost 3 bases, and 9 bases stayed unmatched. Germline V CDR1 and CDR2: LGHDT, YNNKEL (reference sequence). The CDR3 here is CASSPILGGVYEQYF. The CDR3 region has the DNA TGTGCCAGCAGCCCAATACTAGGGGGCGTCTACGAGCAGTACTTC.

The V and J genes are TRBV27 and TRBJ1-2, with D hard to call. CDR1 MNHEY and CDR2 SMNVEV come from the germline V gene (reference sequence). V lost 0 bases and J lost 3, with 8 bases in between. The CDR3 has 14 amino acids. CDR3 DNA: TGTGCCAGCAGTTTATCGCGGTCAGACTATGGCTACACCTTC. It is translated as CASSLSRSDYGYTF.

This chain uses TRBV5-1 with TRBJ2-1; 10 nucleotides line up with TRBD2. This CDR3 comprises 15 residues. The germline gives CDR1 SGHRS, CDR2 YFSETQ. The junction had 9 bases not matched to a gene; V was cut back by 0 bases and J by 12 bases. The CDR3 DNA reads TGCGCCAGCAGCTTGGTGCCTAGCGGGGGCGATCGGCAGTTCTTC. Translated, it gives CASSLVPSGGDRQFF.

The chain carries TRBV7-9 and TRBJ1-1; D possibly corresponds to TRBD1 (5 bases). V was shortened by 4 bases and J by 8 bases, with 17 bases between the two germline ends. Germline CDR1 is SEHNR and CDR2 is FQNEAQ (reference sequence). There are 14 residues in the CDR3. The CDR3 sequence is CASSWVPGDAEAFF. The DNA for the CDR3 is TGTGCCAGCAGCTGGGTCCCGGGGGACGCAGAAGCTTTCTTT.

This chain joins TRBV9 and TRBJ2-6; D might be TRBD2 (6 bases). The CDR3 totals 16 residues. Germline V gene data show CDR1 as SGDLS and CDR2 as YYNGEE. Trimming shortened V by 2 bases and J by 2 bases, and 11 bases separated the two germline ends. CDR3 sequence reads: CASSVDGGAGANVLTF. Here the CDR3 DNA reads TGTGCCAGCAGCGTTGACGGAGGGGCTGGGGCCAACGTCCTGACTTTC.

This clone was detected ten times or more. The chain recombines TRBV2 with TRBJ1-3; D call uncertain. The CDR3 loop spans 14 amino acids. Trimming shortened V by 6 bases and J by 0 bases, and 9 bases separated the two germline ends. Germline CDR1 reads SNHLY; CDR2 reads FYNNEI. The CDR3 loop is CASRATNSGNTIYF. In DNA, the CDR3 is TGTGCCAGCAGGGCCACCAACTCTGGAAACACCATATATTTT. Using reference TRBV2 and TRBJ1-3 for the parts outside the CDR3, the full variable domain is EPEVTQTPSHQVTQMGQEVILRCVPISNHLYFYWYRQILGQKVEFLVSFYNNEISEKSEIFDDQFSVERPDGSNFTLKIRSTKLEDSAMYFCASRATNSGNTIYFGEGSWLTVV.

The rearrangement links TRBV29-1 to TRBJ2-2, with D perhaps matching TRBD2 (7 bases). CDR3 length: 16 residues. Trimming removed 5 bases from V and 4 bases from J, with 20 bases in between. Per the germline V gene, CDR1 is SQVTM and CDR2 is ANQGSEA. CDR3 amino acids: CSVRNTGRDGTGELFF. The CDR3 bases are TGCAGCGTTCGTAATACAGGGAGGGATGGCACCGGGGAGCTGTTTTTT.

The genes are TRBV19 and TRBJ2-1; D call uncertain. V was clipped by 5 bases and J by 5 bases, with 16 bases between them. Germline V gene sequence: CDR1 LNHDA, CDR2 SQIVND (reference sequence). This CDR3 region has 15 residues. The CDR3 reads CASSPDSYSNNEQFF. The CDR3 nucleotides read TGTGCCAGTAGTCCCGACTCCTATTCGAACAATGAGCAGTTCTTC.

The chain uses TRBV12-5 and TRBJ1-1; TRBD1 might be the D (6 bases). The germline V gene encodes CDR1 LGHNT and CDR2 FRNRAP. The CDR3 sequence is 15 residues long. V dropped 0 bases and J dropped 1 base, with 9 bases sitting between them. CDR3 amino acids: CASGLVTGRNTEAFF. The CDR3 region has the DNA TGTGCTAGTGGTTTGGTGACAGGACGGAACACTGAAGCTTTCTTT.

This clone was recorded once. Sequence at one end of the junction differs from germline and may be a read error. J is TRBJ1-2 and V is TRBV18; TRBD1 matches 8 bases. This CDR3 region has 13 residues. Germline CDR1 KGHSH, CDR2 LQKENI. As DNA, the CDR3 is TGTGTCAGCTCACACGGACAGGGATACGGCTACACCTTC. It yields the protein CVSSHGQGYGYTF.

The rearrangement uses TRBV5-1 and TRBJ2-7; TRBD1 aligns across 8 bases. Germline loops: CDR1 SGHRS, CDR2 YFSETQ. The CDR3 has 15 amino acids. J gave up 3 bases and V 4 bases, and 9 bases lay outside the gene matches. CDR3 DNA: TGCGCCAGCAGCCCACACGGACAGGGCTACTACGAGCAGTACTTC. It translates to CASSPHGQGYYEQYF.

This clone is a singleton in its sample. V usage is TRBV5-4 and J usage is TRBJ1-4, with TRBD1 matching over 7 bases. The CDR3 has 15 residues. Germline-derived CDR1 and CDR2 are SGHNT and YYREEE (reference sequence). After removal of 4 bases from V and 8 bases from J, the junction contained 11 bases not matched to a gene. The CDR3 bases are TGTGCCAGCAGCACCAAGGACAGGAAAAACGAAAAACTGTTTTTT. This codes for CASSTKDRKNEKLFF.